The clone carrying this TCR beta chain rates as medium-sized (0.01 to 0.1%). This entry comes from a study of CD8+CD57+ T cells in acquired aplastic anemia. Whoever was chosen for sequencing had shown CD8+CD57+ cell expansion by flow cytometry. Patients, without exception, had severe acquired aplastic anemia. Genomic DNA served as template for TCR beta VDJ and CDR3 profiling. TCRdb re-called the reads through MiXCR, storing one row per CDR3 protein. The table has under 200,000 distinct CDR3 sequences, less than 50% seen once. Sequenced material: sorted CD4+, CD8+, or CD8+CD57+ T cells (not recorded which) from PBMCs. The source of this sequence is a human donor with aplastic anemia.

CDR3 protein: CASLGQGWSPLHF. CDR3 nucleotides: TGTGCCAGCTTGGGGCAGGGTTGGTCACCCCTCCACTTT. The J gene is TRBJ1-6, the V gene TRBV2; the D gene is possibly TRBD1 (5 bases). Trimming removed 8 bases from V and 10 bases from J, with 15 bases in between. Germline lookup yields CDR1 SNHLY and CDR2 FYNNEI. The CDR3 length is 13 residues.